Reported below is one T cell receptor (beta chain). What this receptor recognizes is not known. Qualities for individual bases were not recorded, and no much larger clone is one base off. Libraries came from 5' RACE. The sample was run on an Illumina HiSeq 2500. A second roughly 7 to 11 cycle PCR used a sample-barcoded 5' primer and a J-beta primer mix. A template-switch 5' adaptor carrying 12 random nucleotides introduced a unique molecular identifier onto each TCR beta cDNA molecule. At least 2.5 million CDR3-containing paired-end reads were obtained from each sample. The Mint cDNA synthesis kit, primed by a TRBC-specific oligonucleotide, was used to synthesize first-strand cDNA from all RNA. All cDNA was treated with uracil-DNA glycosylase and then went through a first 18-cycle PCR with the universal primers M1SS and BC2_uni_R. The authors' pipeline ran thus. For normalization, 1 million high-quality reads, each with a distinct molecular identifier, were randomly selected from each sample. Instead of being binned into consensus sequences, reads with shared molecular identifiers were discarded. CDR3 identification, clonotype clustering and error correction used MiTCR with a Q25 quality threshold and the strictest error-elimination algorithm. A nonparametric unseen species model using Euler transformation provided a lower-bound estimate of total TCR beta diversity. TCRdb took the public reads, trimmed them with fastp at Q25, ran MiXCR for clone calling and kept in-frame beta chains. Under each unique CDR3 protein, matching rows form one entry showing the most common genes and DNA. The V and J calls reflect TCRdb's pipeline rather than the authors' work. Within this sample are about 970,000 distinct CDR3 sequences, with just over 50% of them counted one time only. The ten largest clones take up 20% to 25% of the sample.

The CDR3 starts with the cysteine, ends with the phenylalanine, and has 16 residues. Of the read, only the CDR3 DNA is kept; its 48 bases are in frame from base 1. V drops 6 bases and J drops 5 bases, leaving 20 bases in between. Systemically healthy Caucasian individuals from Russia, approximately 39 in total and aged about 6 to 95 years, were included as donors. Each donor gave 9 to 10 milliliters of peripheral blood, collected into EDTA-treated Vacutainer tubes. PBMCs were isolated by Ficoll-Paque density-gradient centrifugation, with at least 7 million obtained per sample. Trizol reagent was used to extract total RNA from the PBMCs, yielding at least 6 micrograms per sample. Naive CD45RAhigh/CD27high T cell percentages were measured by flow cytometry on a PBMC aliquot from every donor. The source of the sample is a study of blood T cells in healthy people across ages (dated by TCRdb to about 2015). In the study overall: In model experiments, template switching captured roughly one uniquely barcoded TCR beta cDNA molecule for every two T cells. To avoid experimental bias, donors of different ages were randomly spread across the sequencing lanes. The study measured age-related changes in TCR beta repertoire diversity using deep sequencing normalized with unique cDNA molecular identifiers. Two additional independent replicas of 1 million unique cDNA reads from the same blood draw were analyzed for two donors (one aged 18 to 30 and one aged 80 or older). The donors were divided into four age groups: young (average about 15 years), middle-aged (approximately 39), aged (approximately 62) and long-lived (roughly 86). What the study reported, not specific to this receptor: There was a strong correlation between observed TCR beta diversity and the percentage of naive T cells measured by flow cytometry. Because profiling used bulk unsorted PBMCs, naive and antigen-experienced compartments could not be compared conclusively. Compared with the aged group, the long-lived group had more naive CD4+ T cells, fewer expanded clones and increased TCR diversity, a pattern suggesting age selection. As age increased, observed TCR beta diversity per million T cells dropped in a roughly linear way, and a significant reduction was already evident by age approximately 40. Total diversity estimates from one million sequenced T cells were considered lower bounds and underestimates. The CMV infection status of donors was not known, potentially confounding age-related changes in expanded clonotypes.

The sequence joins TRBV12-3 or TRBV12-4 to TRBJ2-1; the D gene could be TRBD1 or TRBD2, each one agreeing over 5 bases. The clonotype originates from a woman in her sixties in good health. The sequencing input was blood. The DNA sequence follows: TGTGCCAGCAGAGAGCACGTGGGACGAAGGAACAATGAGCAGTTCTTC. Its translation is CASREHVGRRNNEQFF.